The 21 T cell receptor beta chains given below trace back to one sample, sequenced in a study of blood T cell repertoires in COVID-19. Profiling relied on immunoSEQ multiplex PCR, and the TCRdb table lists in-frame clones only, not all of them. The sample has approximately 350,000 clones, more than 70% seen once. The specimen sequenced was peripheral blood. The receptor set was obtained from a woman in her 30s with COVID-19, enrolled during active disease.

The chain carries TRBV10-3 and TRBJ2-1; 14 bases are shared with TRBD2. Germline lookup yields CDR1 ENHRY and CDR2 SYGVKD. V gave up 10 bases and J gave up 0 bases; unmatched junction bases: 8. This CDR3 has 17 residues. In DNA form, the CDR3 reads TGTGCCACCCAACCGGGACTAGCGGGAGTCTCCTACAATGAGCAGTTCTTC. It specifies CATQPGLAGVSYNEQFF.

V gene TRBV30 combines with J gene TRBJ1-5; a weak D match, TRBD1 (6 bases). The CDR3 runs to 13 residues. V lost 1 base to trimming and J lost 8 bases, with 12 bases between them. CDR1 and CDR2 from the germline V gene are GTSNPN and SVGIG (reference sequence). This CDR3 reads CAWSGGLGEPQHF. DNA for the CDR3: TGTGCCTGGAGTGGGGGGCTGGGAGAGCCCCAGCATTTT.

The genes are TRBV5-4 and TRBJ1-6, with 7 nucleotides matching TRBD1. The ends lost 4 bases at V and 8 bases at J; junction bases unmatched: 12. This CDR3 comprises 16 residues. Looked up from germline, CDR1 is SGHNT and CDR2 is YYREEE (reference sequence). The CDR3 is CASSRTGTAGHSPLHF. The CDR3 nucleotides are TGTGCCAGCAGCCGGACCGGGACAGCGGGTCATTCACCCCTCCACTTT.

The chain recombines TRBV14 with TRBJ2-3; D is undetermined. V lost 0 bases and J lost 0, with 13 bases in between. Looked up from germline, CDR1 is SGHDN and CDR2 is FVKESK. CDR3 length: 17 amino acids. This chain's CDR3 is CASSQESPLPSTDTQYF. The CDR3 DNA reads as TGTGCCAGCAGCCAAGAATCTCCCCTTCCGAGCACAGATACGCAGTATTTT. The variable domain in full, with the rest retrieved from reference TRBV14 and TRBJ2-3, is EAGVTQFPSHSVIEKGQTVTLRCDPISGHDNLYWYRRVMGKEIKFLLHFVKESKQDESGMPNNRFLAERTGGTYSTLKVQPAELEDSGVYFCASSQESPLPSTDTQYFGPGTRLTVL.

The chain uses TRBV4-1 and TRBJ2-2; no definite D call. This CDR3 contains 16 residues. The germline V gene encodes CDR1 MGHRA and CDR2 YSYEKL. V was trimmed by 1 base and J by 4 bases, leaving 13 bases between them. This CDR3 is CASSQVLGELTGELFF. The CDR3 DNA reads TGCGCCAGCAGCCAAGTCTTGGGCGAGCTCACCGGGGAGCTGTTTTTT.

Only one count was recorded for this clone. J is TRBJ2-5 and V is TRBV23-1, with 9 positions matching TRBD1. TRBV23-1 is classed as an ORF, of uncertain function. The CDR3 is 15 amino acids. The V segment lost 7 bases and the J segment 3 bases; nucleotides outside the gene matches: 9. This chain's CDR3 is CASNNPGQGKETQYF. CDR3 bases: TGCGCCAGCAACAATCCGGGACAGGGTAAAGAGACCCAGTACTTC.

This clone was seen just once. The chain links TRBV6-1 to TRBJ2-3, with D unresolved. Trimming pared 3 bases from V and 1 base from J, leaving 14 bases between. CDR3 length: 16 amino acids. Germline V gives CDR1 MNHNS, CDR2 SASEGT. The CDR3 nucleotides are TGTGCCAGCAGTGACTACGACCGGGTTCGCACAGATACGCAGTATTTT. Encoded protein: CASSDYDRVRTDTQYF.

The V and J genes are TRBV18 and TRBJ2-3; the match to TRBD1 covers 7 bases. CDR3 length: 16 amino acids. The J segment lost 0 bases and the V segment lost 5 bases, leaving 8 bases of the junction unmatched. Germline-derived CDR1 and CDR2 are KGHSH and LQKENI. CDR3 bases: TGTGCCAGCTCAGAAGGCACAGGGGCTAGCACAGATACGCAGTATTTT. Translating it yields CASSEGTGASTDTQYF. The full variable domain, rest sourced from reference TRBV18 and TRBJ2-3, is NAGVMQNPRHLVRRRGQEARLRCSPMKGHSHVYWYRQLPEEGLKFMVYLQKENIIDESGMPKERFSAEFPKEGPSILRIQQVVRGDSAAYFCASSEGTGASTDTQYFGPGTRLTVL.

V gene TRBV7-2 combines with J gene TRBJ1-1; D ambiguous. Trimming cost V 2 bases and J 3 bases, with 4 bases left between them. The CDR3 is 12 amino acids. Germline assignment: CDR1 SGHTA and CDR2 FQGNSA. The CDR3 region has the DNA TGTGCCAGCAGCTTACTACACACTGAAGCTTTCTTT. Amino acids: CASSLLHTEAFF.

This clone came up many times. This chain joins TRBV6-2 or TRBV6-3 and TRBJ2-5, with D maybe TRBD1 (5 bases). This CDR3 region has 14 residues. Germline-derived CDR1 and CDR2 are MNHEY and SVGEGT. Between the trimmed V and J ends, which lost 5 bases and 4 bases, there was a span of 14 bases. CDR3 sequence reads: CASSPQGSGETQYF. In nucleotides, the CDR3 is TGTGCCAGCAGTCCCCAGGGTTCTGGAGAGACCCAGTACTTC.

The chain recombines TRBV24-1 with TRBJ2-1; TRBD1 is a possible D gene (6 bases). Between the trimmed V and J ends, which lost 7 bases and 4 bases, there was a span of 10 bases. CDR1 and CDR2 (germline): KGHDR, SFDVKD. The CDR3 is made up of 13 amino acids. CDR3 sequence (DNA): TGTGCCACCAGAGCGGACAGTTACAATGAGCAGTTCTTC. This gives the protein CATRADSYNEQFF.

The V and J genes are TRBV18 and TRBJ1-5, with 10 positions matching TRBD1. The CDR3 runs 16 residues. Germline V gene data show CDR1 as KGHSH and CDR2 as LQKENI. The V gene end was trimmed by 5 bases and the J gene end by 5 bases; junction bases not matched to a gene: 9. DNA of the CDR3: TGTGCCAGCTCAATCCAGACAGGGGGCATGGATCAGCCCCAGCATTTT. Protein product: CASSIQTGGMDQPQHF.

The chain joins TRBV28 to TRBJ1-2; D not certain. Germline-derived CDR1 and CDR2 are MDHEN and SYDVKM. The length of the CDR3 is 12 residues. The V and J ends lost 3 bases and 6 bases respectively, with 8 bases between them. CDR3 sequence reads: CASSLRRDGYTF. CDR3 bases: TGTGCCAGCAGTTTGAGGCGGGATGGCTACACCTTC.

The chain links TRBV4-2 to TRBJ2-5; D is perhaps TRBD1 (6 bases). V was pared by 0 bases and J by 5 bases, with 13 bases between. Germline values: CDR1 LGHNA, CDR2 YNFKEQ. The CDR3 runs to 15 residues. The CDR3 is CASSQDQGQWETQYF. The DNA of the CDR3 is TGTGCCAGCAGCCAAGATCAGGGGCAATGGGAGACCCAGTACTTC.

V gene TRBV28 combines with J gene TRBJ2-3; the D is unclear. CDR1 is MDHEN, CDR2 SYDVKM, per germline. This CDR3 contains 14 residues. V was pared by 1 base and J by 2 bases, with 7 bases between. CDR3 in amino acids: CASSLSQATDTQYF. For the CDR3, the DNA is TGTGCCAGCAGTTTATCCCAGGCCACAGATACGCAGTATTTT.

This clone was counted a few times. J is TRBJ1-1 and V is TRBV5-4; the D gene is possibly TRBD1 (6 bases). Trimming cost V 4 bases and J 5 bases, with 18 bases left between them. Germline V CDR1 and CDR2: SGHNT, YYREEE (reference sequence). This CDR3 has 15 amino acids. For the CDR3, the DNA is TGTGCCAGCAGCCGCAGACAGGTGGGAAGGACTGAAGCTTTCTTT. Its protein product is CASSRRQVGRTEAFF.

This chain uses TRBV18 with TRBJ2-5, with D unclear. CDR1 and CDR2 (germline): KGHSH, LQKENI. The CDR3 spans 12 residues. V shed 5 bases and J shed 0 bases, with 4 bases lying between them. Written as DNA, the CDR3 is TGTGCCAGCTCATCCTACCAAGAGACCCAGTACTTC. Its protein is CASSSYQETQYF. Variable domain in full (rest from reference TRBV18 and TRBJ2-5): NAGVMQNPRHLVRRRGQEARLRCSPMKGHSHVYWYRQLPEEGLKFMVYLQKENIIDESGMPKERFSAEFPKEGPSILRIQQVVRGDSAAYFCASSSYQETQYFGPGTRLLVL.

V is TRBV7-2 and J is TRBJ2-5, with 12 nucleotides matching TRBD2. The CDR3 has 16 amino acids. Germline V gene data show CDR1 as SGHTA and CDR2 as FQGNSA. V gave up 1 base and J gave up 9 bases; unmatched junction bases: 9. The CDR3 loop is CASSLGTSGISVPQYF. The CDR3 region has the DNA TGTGCCAGCAGCTTAGGGACTAGCGGGATATCCGTTCCCCAGTACTTC. Full variable domain (missing parts from reference TRBV7-2 and TRBJ2-5): GAGVSQSPSNKVTEKGKDVELRCDPISGHTALYWYRQSLGQGLEFLIYFQGNSAPDKSGLPSDRFSAERTGGSVSTLTIQRTQQEDSAVYLCASSLGTSGISVPQYFGPGTRLLVL.

The chain links TRBV19 to TRBJ2-6, with D perhaps matching TRBD2 (6 bases). The CDR3 has 18 residues. The germline V and J ends were trimmed by 3 bases and 0 bases, with 15 bases remaining between them. Germline V gene data show CDR1 as LNHDA and CDR2 as SQIVND (reference sequence). CDR3 nucleotides: TGTGCCAGTAGTATTAGGCGGGACCGCAGCTCTGGGGCCAACGTCCTGACTTTC. Its protein product is CASSIRRDRSSGANVLTF.

The V gene is TRBV19, the J gene TRBJ1-6; D ambiguous. Trimming shortened V by 5 bases and J by 9 bases, and 11 bases separated the two germline ends. This CDR3 is 13 amino acids long. Germline CDR1 reads LNHDA; CDR2 reads SQIVND (reference sequence). CDR3 in amino acids: CASSPDFGSPLHF. The CDR3 DNA is TGTGCCAGTAGTCCGGACTTCGGTTCACCCCTCCACTTT.

This chain connects TRBV5-1 to TRBJ2-3; D may be TRBD1 (6 bases). V shed 4 bases and J shed 2 bases, with 11 bases lying between them. The CDR3 runs 14 residues. Germline CDR1 SGHRS, CDR2 YFSETQ. The CDR3 is CASSIGQNTDTQYF. The CDR3 DNA reads TGCGCCAGCAGCATCGGACAGAACACAGATACGCAGTATTTT.